This entry lists 25 T cell receptor beta chains sequenced from one sample in a study of low-dose radiotherapy and immunotherapy resistance in tumors. Covering alpha and beta chains, TRAV- and TRBV-specific primers were used for the first-strand cDNA. The TCRs were subjected to amplification over approximately 20 PCR cycles employing a constant-region primer in conjunction with a V-primer adapter. Each CDR3 protein gets one entry after TCRdb re-called the reads with MiXCR. The data show 35,000 to 50,000 distinct CDR3 sequences, roughly 28% seen once. Time point indicated: before trial treatment. The specimen was PBMCs, collected before treatment. These receptors originate from a male donor with gallbladder cancer.

This clonotype was seen many times. One end of the junction varies from germline; a read error may be responsible. The V gene is TRBV7-9, the J gene TRBJ2-7; TRBD2 matches 9 bases. CDR3 length: 13 amino acids. Germline CDR1 and CDR2: SEHNR and FQNEAQ (reference sequence). The DNA of the CDR3 is TGTGCCAGCAGCCTAGCGGGGAACTACGAGCAGTACTTC. Translated: CASSLAGNYEQYF.

This clonotype rates as medium-sized. The rearrangement uses TRBV6-6 and TRBJ1-1; D ambiguous. With 6 bases removed from V and 0 bases from J, the gap between germline ends came to 5 bases. Germline V gene lookup returns CDR1 MNHNY and CDR2 SVGAGI (reference sequence). The CDR3 is 12 residues long. CDR3 DNA sequence: TGTGCCAGCAGCCAAGTGAACACTGAAGCTTTCTTT. Translating gives CASSQVNTEAFF.

V gene TRBV15 combines with J gene TRBJ2-7; 12 bases are a match to TRBD1. The CDR3 consists of 16 residues. CDR1 and CDR2 (germline): LNHNV, YYDKDF (reference sequence). The V gene end was trimmed by 0 bases and the J gene end by 7 bases; junction bases not matched to a gene: 7. In DNA form, the CDR3 reads TGTGCCACCAGCAGAGATCCGGGACAGGGGGCCGGAGAGCAGTACTTC. Translation gives CATSRDPGQGAGEQYF.

V and J are TRBV28 and TRBJ1-5; D might be TRBD1 (6 bases). Germline CDR1 MDHEN, CDR2 SYDVKM. There are 14 residues in the CDR3. The V end was cut by 6 bases, the J end by 2 bases, with 11 bases between. CDR3 nucleotides: TGTGCCAGCAGCCAGGGGAAGGGCAATCAGCCCCAGCATTTT. Its protein product is CASSQGKGNQPQHF.

The chain couples TRBV5-1 to TRBJ2-4; TRBD1 is a possible D gene (5 bases). This CDR3 is 15 amino acids long. Germline CDR1 reads SGHRS; CDR2 reads YFSETQ. V was clipped by 4 bases and J by 1 base, with 12 bases between them. CDR3: CASSPTTAAKNIQYF. The CDR3 DNA follows: TGCGCCAGCAGCCCCACGACAGCCGCCAAAAACATTCAGTACTTC.

This clonotype was seen ten or more times. The chain links TRBV27 to TRBJ1-6; TRBD1 matches 11 bases. The V gene's germline CDR1 is MNHEY and CDR2 SMNVEV (reference sequence). This CDR3 is built from 14 residues. The V and J ends lost 6 bases and 9 bases, in that order; junction bases with no gene match: 4. CDR3 DNA sequence: TGTGCCAGCAGCCGGGACAGGGGGGGTTCACCCCTCCACTTT. Translating it yields CASSRDRGGSPLHF.

This clonotype ranks as medium-sized. CDR3: CASSFRPGDLYGYTF. In nucleotides, the CDR3 is TGTGCCAGCAGTTTCAGGCCAGGAGACCTCTATGGCTACACCTTC. The V gene is TRBV28, the J gene TRBJ1-2; D not certain. The ends were cut back, 3 bases at V and 4 bases at J, with 15 bases in the middle. Germline V gene lookup returns CDR1 MDHEN and CDR2 SYDVKM. This CDR3 contains 15 residues.

This clonotype was seen ten or more times. The chain employs TRBV15 and TRBJ2-3; 9 bases agree with TRBD1. This CDR3 comprises 16 residues. The germline V gene has CDR1 LNHNV and CDR2 YYDKDF (reference sequence). The V gene end was trimmed by 3 bases and the J gene end by 6 bases; junction bases not matched to a gene: 10. CDR3 bases: TGTGCCACCAGCAGGGACGGGACAGGGTATTCTGATACGCAGTATTTT. Amino acids: CATSRDGTGYSDTQYF.

The genes are TRBV5-6 and TRBJ1-6; D perhaps matches TRBD1 (5 bases). Trimming cost V 2 bases and J 10 bases, with 13 bases left between them. The CDR3 has 14 amino acids. Per germline, CDR1 SGHDT and CDR2 YYEEEE. In nucleotides, the CDR3 is TGTGCCAGCAGCTTCGGGACGGTCGGGTCACCCCTCCACTTT. Protein product: CASSFGTVGSPLHF.

Remarks on this clonotype: A single base is all that separates this from a far larger clone, so a read error is likely. The V and J genes are TRBV5-1 and TRBJ2-1; a weak D match, TRBD2 (6 bases). The CDR3 has 13 amino acids. V lost 6 bases and J 13 bases, leaving 20 bases between the germline ends. CDR1 is SGHRS and CDR2 is YFSETQ in the germline V gene. The CDR3 protein is CASKSGSLETQFF. As DNA, the CDR3 is TGCGCCAGCAAGTCCGGGAGCCTGGAGACCCAGTTCTTC.

This clonotype appeared many times. The CDR3 region has the DNA TGTGCCAGCAGTGATGAGGGATGGGGTTCACCCCTCCACTTT. Protein sequence: CASSDEGWGSPLHF. The chain is built from TRBV2 and TRBJ1-6, with unresolved D. CDR1 SNHLY and CDR2 FYNNEI come from the germline V gene. The V end lost 3 bases, the J end lost 9 bases, and 12 bases lay between the germline ends. The CDR3 contains 14 residues.

Notes on this clonotype: A far larger clone is only one base removed, so a read error is likely. The chain links TRBV3-1 to TRBJ2-1; the match to TRBD1 covers 9 bases. The junction had 17 bases not matched to a gene; V was cut back by 1 base and J by 10 bases. Germline CDR1 reads LGHDT; CDR2 reads YNNKEL (reference sequence). CDR3 length: 18 residues. Here the CDR3 reads CASSQARPTGTGNYEQFF. Written as DNA, the CDR3 is TGTGCCAGCAGCCAAGCAAGACCCACCGGGACAGGGAACTACGAGCAGTTCTTC.

This clonotype was seen at least ten times. The chain carries TRBV9 and TRBJ2-3; perhaps TRBD1 as D (5 bases). Germline V CDR1 and CDR2: SGDLS, YYNGEE. V lost 0 bases, J lost 0 bases, and 8 bases lay in between. The length of the CDR3 is 15 residues. CDR3 in amino acids: CASSVGTRSTDTQYF. CDR3 DNA sequence: TGTGCCAGCAGCGTAGGGACACGGAGCACAGATACGCAGTATTTT.

This clonotype came up a few times. V usage is TRBV5-4 and J usage is TRBJ1-5; a weak D match, TRBD1 (5 bases). The CDR3 runs to 13 residues. Trimming stripped 4 bases from V and 6 bases from J, with 11 bases between. The germline gives CDR1 SGHNT, CDR2 YYREEE (reference sequence). The CDR3 protein is CASSVQARQPQHF. The DNA of the CDR3 is TGTGCCAGCAGCGTACAGGCGCGTCAGCCCCAGCATTTT.

This clonotype was recorded at least ten times. The V call is TRBV5-1, the J call TRBJ2-1; the D gene could be TRBD1 or TRBD2 (5 bases each). This CDR3 has 14 residues. In germline, CDR1 is SGHRS, CDR2 YFSETQ. V was trimmed by 7 bases and J by 0 bases, leaving 11 bases between them. CDR3 residues: CASSPGSSYNEQFF. The DNA for the CDR3 is TGCGCCAGCTCTCCAGGGAGCTCCTACAATGAGCAGTTCTTC.

The sample holds many counts of this clonotype. The chain combines TRBV3-1 with TRBJ1-2; possible D gene TRBD1, 5 bases. Germline CDR1 LGHDT, CDR2 YNNKEL (reference sequence). V lost 2 bases and J 2 bases, leaving 6 bases between the germline ends. The CDR3 covers 13 residues. The CDR3 sequence: CASSQQGNYGYTF. DNA of the CDR3: TGTGCCAGCAGCCAACAGGGCAACTATGGCTACACCTTC. The full variable domain, its missing parts supplied by reference TRBV3-1 and TRBJ1-2, is DTAVSQTPKYLVTQMGNDKSIKCEQNLGHDTMYWYKQDSKKFLKIMFSYNNKELIINETVPNRFSPKSPDKAHLNLHINSLELGDSAVYFCASSQQGNYGYTFGSGTRLTVV.

The rearrangement joins TRBV20-1 to TRBJ2-3; D tentatively fits TRBD1 or TRBD2 (6 bases each). Germline V gene lookup returns CDR1 DFQATT and CDR2 SNEGSKA (reference sequence). Trimming removed 5 bases from V and 7 bases from J, with 16 bases in between. The CDR3 sequence is 13 residues long. CDR3 nucleotide sequence: TGCAGTGCTTTGGGCCAAGGGGGGAATACGCAGTATTTT. Its protein product is CSALGQGGNTQYF.

This clonotype was seen at least ten times. This rearrangement joins TRBV20-1 to TRBJ2-1, with D possibly matching TRBD2 (11 bases). V was cut by 4 bases and J by 4 bases, with 20 bases left in between. Germline V gene sequence: CDR1 DFQATT, CDR2 SNEGSKA (reference sequence). The CDR3 covers 16 residues. The CDR3 nucleotides are TGCAGTGCTACGGACAGGGGGACTAGCGGATACAATGAGCAGTTCTTC. Translating gives CSATDRGTSGYNEQFF.

Many counts were recorded for this clonotype. This rearrangement joins TRBV30 to TRBJ2-7; 8 nucleotides match TRBD2. This CDR3 has 14 residues. Losses at the gene ends were 4 bases for V and 3 bases for J; bases not matched to a gene: 8. From germline, CDR1 is GTSNPN and CDR2 SVGIG (reference sequence). The CDR3 protein is CAWTGGAGGYEQYF. As DNA, the CDR3 is TGTGCCTGGACCGGGGGGGCGGGAGGCTACGAGCAGTACTTC.

Points on this clonotype: With a far larger clone one base away, a read error is the likely cause. The chain combines TRBV7-9 with TRBJ2-2, with 11 bases that match TRBD1. The V and J ends lost 8 bases and 3 bases, in that order; junction bases with no gene match: 11. The germline gives CDR1 SEHNR, CDR2 FQNEAQ (reference sequence). There are 17 residues in the CDR3. Here the CDR3 reads CASCRDRGFGDTGELFF. CDR3 nucleotide sequence: TGTGCCAGCTGCCGGGACAGGGGGTTCGGAGACACCGGGGAGCTGTTTTTT.

This clonotype has a count of ten or more. Here the CDR3 reads CASSPHQAQETQYF. The CDR3 DNA follows: TGTGCCAGCAGCCCCCATCAGGCTCAAGAGACCCAGTACTTC. The gene calls are TRBV9 and TRBJ2-5, with D uncertain. Trimming cost V 4 bases and J 2 bases, with 12 bases left between them. This CDR3 has 14 residues. Germline V gives CDR1 SGDLS, CDR2 YYNGEE.

This clonotype has at least ten counts. V gene TRBV5-6 combines with J gene TRBJ2-7, with 10 bases that match TRBD1. The CDR3 runs to 14 residues. Germline CDR1 SGHDT, CDR2 YYEEEE. With 3 bases clipped from V and 2 bases from J, the junction kept 2 bases outside the gene matches. CDR3 amino acids: CASSWGTGAYEQYF. CDR3 nucleotide sequence: TGTGCCAGCAGCTGGGGGACAGGGGCCTACGAGCAGTACTTC. Together with reference TRBV5-6 and TRBJ2-7, the CDR3 gives the full variable domain: DAGVTQSPTHLIKTRGQQVTLRCSPKSGHDTVSWYQQALGQGPQFIFQYYEEEERQRGNFPDRFSGHQFPNYSSELNVNALLLGDSALYLCASSWGTGAYEQYFGPGTRLTVT.

The V gene is TRBV7-2, the J gene TRBJ2-2; a possible D gene is TRBD2 (6 bases). The CDR3 totals 15 residues. Trimming took 6 bases from V and 2 from J, leaving 13 bases between them. CDR1 and CDR2 from the germline V gene are SGHTA and FQGNSA. The CDR3 here is CASSQTGLNTGELFF. DNA for the CDR3: TGTGCCAGCAGTCAAACGGGACTTAACACCGGGGAGCTGTTTTTT.

This clonotype came up many times. In DNA form, the CDR3 reads TGCAGTGCTAGAGATCATTGGGTAGCGGGGGTAAATGAGCAGTTCTTC. Translated: CSARDHWVAGVNEQFF. The chain carries TRBV20-1 and TRBJ2-1; 9 positions match TRBD2. Germline CDR1 is DFQATT and CDR2 is SNEGSKA (reference sequence). The CDR3 totals 16 residues. The V and J ends lost 0 bases and 7 bases, in that order; junction bases with no gene match: 10.

This clonotype was counted at least ten times. This rearrangement joins TRBV5-4 to TRBJ2-5; D remains ambiguous. Germline lookup yields CDR1 SGHNT and CDR2 YYREEE (reference sequence). Trimming shortened V by 3 bases and J by 1 base, and 19 bases separated the two germline ends. The length of the CDR3 is 17 residues. The CDR3 DNA follows: TGTGCCAGCAGCTCCGGCCCTCCCCCGCGTGGCCAAGAGACCCAGTACTTC. This encodes CASSSGPPPRGQETQYF.